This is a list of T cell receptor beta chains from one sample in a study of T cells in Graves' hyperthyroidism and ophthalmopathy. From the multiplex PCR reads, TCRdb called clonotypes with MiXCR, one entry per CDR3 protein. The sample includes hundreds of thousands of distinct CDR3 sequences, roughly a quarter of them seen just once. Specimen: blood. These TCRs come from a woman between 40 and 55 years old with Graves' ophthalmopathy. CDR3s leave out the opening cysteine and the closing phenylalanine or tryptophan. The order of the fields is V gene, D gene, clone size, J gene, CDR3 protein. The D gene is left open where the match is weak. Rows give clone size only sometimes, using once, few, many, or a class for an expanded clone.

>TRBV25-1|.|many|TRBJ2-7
ASSDVRGVTYEQY
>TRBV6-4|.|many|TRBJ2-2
ASSDRSAGTSTSMKAGELF
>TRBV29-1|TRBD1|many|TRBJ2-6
SAVQGAAGANVLT
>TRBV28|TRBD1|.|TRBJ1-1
ASSPWTGGGTEAF
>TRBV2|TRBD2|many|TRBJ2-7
ASTAGRELWQY
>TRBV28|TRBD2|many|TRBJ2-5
ASSSAGGGETQY
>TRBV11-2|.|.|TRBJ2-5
ASSLEGQGLRRETQY
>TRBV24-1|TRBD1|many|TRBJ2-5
ATSDSTGIKETQY
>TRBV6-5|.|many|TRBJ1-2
ASSYGGRQGNYGYT
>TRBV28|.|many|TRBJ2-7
ASSVSSYEQY
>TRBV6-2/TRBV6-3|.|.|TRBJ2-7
ASRDLDGTYEQY
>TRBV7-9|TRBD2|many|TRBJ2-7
ASSATSEYGQY
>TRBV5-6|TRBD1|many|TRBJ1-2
ASSTGTGTYGYT
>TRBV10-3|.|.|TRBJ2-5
AISESTGTGSETQY
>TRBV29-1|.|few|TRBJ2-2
SVGGAGSGELF
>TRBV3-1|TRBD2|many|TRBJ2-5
ASSQDTAGGETQY
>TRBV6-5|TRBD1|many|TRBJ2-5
ASSYGVRTGEETQY
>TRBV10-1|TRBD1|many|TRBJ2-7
ASSRDRGTEQY
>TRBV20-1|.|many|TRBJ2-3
SAGSGQLTDTQY
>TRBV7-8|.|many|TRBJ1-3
ASSLLQFGNTIY
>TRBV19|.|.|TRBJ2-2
ASSTTRGRGITGELF
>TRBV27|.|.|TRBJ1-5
ASSDRPYNQPQH
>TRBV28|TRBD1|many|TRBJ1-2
ASSGSTGENYGYT
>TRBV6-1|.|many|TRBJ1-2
ASTNTHRYGYT
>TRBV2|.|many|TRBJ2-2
ASSELVTGELF
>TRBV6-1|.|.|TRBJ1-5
ASRRELTGINQPQH
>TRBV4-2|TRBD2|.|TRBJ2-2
ASSTIFSGSANTGELF
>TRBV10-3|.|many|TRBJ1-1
AISAQNTEAF
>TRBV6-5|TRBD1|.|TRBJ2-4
SSSLTGGFQY
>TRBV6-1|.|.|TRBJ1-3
AVGGASGNTIY
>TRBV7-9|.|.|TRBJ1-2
ASSTRGAYGYT
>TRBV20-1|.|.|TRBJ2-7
SARLPPGNEQY
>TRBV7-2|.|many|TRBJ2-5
ASSNTGQETQY
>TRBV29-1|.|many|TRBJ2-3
SARSGYTDTQY
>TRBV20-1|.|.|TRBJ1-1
SANIGGATEAF
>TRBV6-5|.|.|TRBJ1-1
ASSYGTSGAEAF
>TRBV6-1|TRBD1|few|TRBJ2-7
ASRGQGTSYEQY
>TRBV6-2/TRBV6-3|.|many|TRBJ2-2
ASGPGELF
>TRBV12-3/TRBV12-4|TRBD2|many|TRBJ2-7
ASSLKSGRVDEQY
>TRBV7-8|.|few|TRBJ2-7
ASSFFKGFNEQY
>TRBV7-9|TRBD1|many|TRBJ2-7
ASSNVDRAGEQY
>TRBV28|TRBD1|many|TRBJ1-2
ASSLYGTGGALYGYT
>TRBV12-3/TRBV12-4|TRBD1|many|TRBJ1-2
ASIGGGLNYGYT
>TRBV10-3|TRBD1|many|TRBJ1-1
AISEGTGVLNTEAF
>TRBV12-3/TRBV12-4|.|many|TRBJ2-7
ASSPDDYEQY
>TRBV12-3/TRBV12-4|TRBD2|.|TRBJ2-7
ASRRLAGGPYEQY
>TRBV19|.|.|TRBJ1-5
ASTPNMNSNQPQH
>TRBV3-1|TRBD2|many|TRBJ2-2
ASSQAGGPVTGELF
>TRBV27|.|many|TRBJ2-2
ASSLGGQVTGELF
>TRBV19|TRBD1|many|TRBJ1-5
ASSSPGQGYSNQPQH
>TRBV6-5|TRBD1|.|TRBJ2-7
ASSYSDRAFYEQY
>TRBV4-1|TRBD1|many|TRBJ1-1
ASSPMGQGWTEAF